The present T cell receptor beta chain was sequenced within a study of beta chain features in type 1 diabetes. General study points: Moderately but significantly shorter TCRB CDR3s were found in Type 1 diabetes patients in all four CD4+ subsets.

Averaging about 116 mL, one heparinised blood draw came from each individual donor. Of the isolated RNA, all was reverse transcribed, and so the sequenced material was expressed TCRB transcripts. The protocol was immunoSEQ multiplex PCR, while the TCRdb copy is restricted to in-frame clones and leaves out a portion. In the table there are a few hundred thousand clones, 16% of which are singletons. Concerning this clone itself: Its antigen remains unknown.

The V end was cut by 1 base, the J end by 15 bases, with 10 bases between. The CDR3 length is 11 residues. Germline loops: CDR1 DFQATT, CDR2 SNEGSKA (reference sequence). This sequence originates from a man younger than 40 with type 1 diabetes. The chain carries TRBV20-1 and TRBJ1-6, with D tentatively TRBD1 (5 bases). The sample consisted of naive CD4+ T cells from blood. The CDR3 loop is CSARVLQDLHF. The CDR3 DNA sequence: TGCAGTGCTAGAGTCCTACAGGACCTCCACTTT.